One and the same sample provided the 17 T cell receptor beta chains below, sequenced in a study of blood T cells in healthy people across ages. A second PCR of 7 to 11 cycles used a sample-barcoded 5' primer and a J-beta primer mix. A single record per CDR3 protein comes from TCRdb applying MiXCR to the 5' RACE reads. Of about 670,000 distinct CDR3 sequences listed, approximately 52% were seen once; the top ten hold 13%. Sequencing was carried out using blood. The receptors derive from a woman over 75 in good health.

The CDR3 region is CSARIFRDTQYF. The CDR3 bases are TGCAGTGCTAGGATTTTTAGGGATACGCAGTATTTT. The gene calls are TRBV20-1 and TRBJ2-3; D remains ambiguous. Germline V gives CDR1 DFQATT, CDR2 SNEGSKA (reference sequence). With 3 bases removed from V and 6 bases from J, the gap between germline ends came to 10 bases. The CDR3 covers 12 residues.

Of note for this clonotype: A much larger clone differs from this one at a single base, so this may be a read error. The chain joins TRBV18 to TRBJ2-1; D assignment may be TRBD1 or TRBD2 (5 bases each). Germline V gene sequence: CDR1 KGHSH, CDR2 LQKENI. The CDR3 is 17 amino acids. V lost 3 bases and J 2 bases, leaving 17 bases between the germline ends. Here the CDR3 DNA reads TGTGCCAGCTCACCGAGAAGAACGGGACGGGCCTACAATGAGCAGTTCTTC. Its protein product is CASSPRRTGRAYNEQFF.

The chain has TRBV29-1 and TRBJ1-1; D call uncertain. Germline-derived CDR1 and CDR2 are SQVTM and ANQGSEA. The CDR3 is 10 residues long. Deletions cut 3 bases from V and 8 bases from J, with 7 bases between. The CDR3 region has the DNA TGCAGCGTTGACGTCCGGGAAGCTTTCTTT. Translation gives CSVDVREAFF.

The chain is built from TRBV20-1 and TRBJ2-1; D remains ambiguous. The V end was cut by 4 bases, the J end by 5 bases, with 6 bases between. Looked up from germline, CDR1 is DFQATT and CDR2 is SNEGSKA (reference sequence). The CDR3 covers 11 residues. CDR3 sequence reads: CSATYNNEQFF. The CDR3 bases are TGCAGTGCTACCTATAACAATGAGCAGTTCTTC.

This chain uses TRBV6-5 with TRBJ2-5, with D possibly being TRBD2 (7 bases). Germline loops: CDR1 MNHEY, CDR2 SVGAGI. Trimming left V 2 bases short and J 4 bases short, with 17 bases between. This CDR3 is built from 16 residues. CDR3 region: CASSYRGALPTETQYF. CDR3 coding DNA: TGTGCCAGCAGTTACCGGGGGGCCCTACCCACAGAGACCCAGTACTTC.

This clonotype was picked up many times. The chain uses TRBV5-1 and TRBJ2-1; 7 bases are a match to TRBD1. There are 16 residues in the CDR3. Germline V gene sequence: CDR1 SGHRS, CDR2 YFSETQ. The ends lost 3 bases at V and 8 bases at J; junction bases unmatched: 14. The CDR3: CASSSRLGGGFDEQFF. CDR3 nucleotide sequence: TGCGCCAGCAGCTCACGATTAGGGGGCGGTTTTGATGAGCAGTTCTTC.

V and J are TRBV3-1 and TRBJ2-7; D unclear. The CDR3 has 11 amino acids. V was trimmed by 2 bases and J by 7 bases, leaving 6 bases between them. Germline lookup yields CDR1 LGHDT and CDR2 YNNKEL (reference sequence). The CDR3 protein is CASSQLNEQYF. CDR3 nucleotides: TGTGCCAGCAGCCAACTTAATGAGCAGTACTTC.

CDR3 sequence (DNA): TGTGCCAGCAGCCCAAGGATTGCGAGCGGGGGGAATGAGCAGTTCTTC. Translating gives CASSPRIASGGNEQFF. The chain employs TRBV4-2 and TRBJ2-1; 9 bases fit TRBD2. Unmatched junction bases numbered 11, after V lost 4 bases and J lost 7 bases. The CDR3 sequence is 16 residues long. Germline V gene lookup returns CDR1 LGHNA and CDR2 YNFKEQ.

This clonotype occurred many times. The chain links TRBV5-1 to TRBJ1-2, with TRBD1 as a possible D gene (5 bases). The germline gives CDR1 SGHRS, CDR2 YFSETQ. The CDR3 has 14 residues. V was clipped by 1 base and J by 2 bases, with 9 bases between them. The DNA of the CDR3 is TGCGCCAGCAGCTTGAATCCAGGGAACTATGGCTACACCTTC. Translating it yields CASSLNPGNYGYTF. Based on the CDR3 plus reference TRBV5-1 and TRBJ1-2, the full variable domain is KAGVTQTPRYLIKTRGQQVTLSCSPISGHRSVSWYQQTPGQGLQFLFEYFSETQRNKGNFPGRFSGRQFSNSRSEMNVSTLELGDSALYLCASSLNPGNYGYTFGSGTRLTVV.

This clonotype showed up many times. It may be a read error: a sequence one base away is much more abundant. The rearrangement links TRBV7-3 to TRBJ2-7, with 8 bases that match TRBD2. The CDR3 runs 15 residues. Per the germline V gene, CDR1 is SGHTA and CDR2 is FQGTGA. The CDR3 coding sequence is TGTGCCAGCATCTTACAAGCGGGAGTCTCCTACGAGCAGTACTTC. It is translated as CASILQAGVSYEQYF.

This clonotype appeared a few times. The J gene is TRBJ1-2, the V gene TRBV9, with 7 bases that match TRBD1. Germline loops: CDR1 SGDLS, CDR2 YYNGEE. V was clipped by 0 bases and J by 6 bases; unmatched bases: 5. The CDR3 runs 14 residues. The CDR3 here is CASSVESGGNGYTF. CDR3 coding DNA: TGTGCCAGCAGCGTAGAATCAGGGGGGAATGGCTACACCTTC.

The CDR3 protein is CASNKGATPDTQYF. In DNA, the CDR3 is TGTGCCAGCAACAAAGGGGCTACCCCAGATACGCAGTATTTT. This chain uses TRBV7-6 with TRBJ2-3; D is perhaps TRBD1 (5 bases). Trimming stripped 7 bases from V and 4 bases from J, with 15 bases between. The V gene's germline CDR1 is SGHVS and CDR2 FNYEAQ. This CDR3 region has 14 residues.

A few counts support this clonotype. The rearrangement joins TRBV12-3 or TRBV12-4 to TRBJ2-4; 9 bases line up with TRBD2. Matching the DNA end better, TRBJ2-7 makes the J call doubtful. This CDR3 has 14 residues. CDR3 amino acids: CASSRGLALDEQYF. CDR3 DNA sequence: TGTGCCAGCAGCCGTGGACTAGCGCTGGACGAGCAGTACTTC.

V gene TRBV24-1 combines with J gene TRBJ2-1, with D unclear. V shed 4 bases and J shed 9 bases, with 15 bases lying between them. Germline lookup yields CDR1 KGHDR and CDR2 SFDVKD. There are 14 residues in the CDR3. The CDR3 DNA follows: TGTGCCACCAGTGAATCTCGACCGAGGCCTGAGCAGTTCTTC. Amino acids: CATSESRPRPEQFF.

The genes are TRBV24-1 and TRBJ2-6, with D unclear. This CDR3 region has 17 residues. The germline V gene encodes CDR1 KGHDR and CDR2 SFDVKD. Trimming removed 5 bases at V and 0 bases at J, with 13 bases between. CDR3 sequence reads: CATSASGWGSGANVLTF. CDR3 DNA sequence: TGTGCCACCAGTGCCAGTGGTTGGGGCTCTGGGGCCAACGTCCTGACTTTC.

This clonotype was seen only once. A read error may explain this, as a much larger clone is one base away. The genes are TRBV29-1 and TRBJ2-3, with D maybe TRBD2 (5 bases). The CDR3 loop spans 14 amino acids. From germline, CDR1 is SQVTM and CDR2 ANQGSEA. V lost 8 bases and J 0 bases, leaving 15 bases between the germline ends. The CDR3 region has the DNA TGCAGCATGGGAGACTCGCGGAGCACAGATACGCAGTATTTT. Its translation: CSMGDSRSTDTQYF.

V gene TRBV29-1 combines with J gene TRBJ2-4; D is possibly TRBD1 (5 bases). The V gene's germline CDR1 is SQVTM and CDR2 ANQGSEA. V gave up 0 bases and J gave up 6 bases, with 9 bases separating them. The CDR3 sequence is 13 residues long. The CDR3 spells CSVEDRVGNIQYF. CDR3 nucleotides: TGCAGCGTTGAAGACAGGGTGGGAAACATTCAGTACTTC.